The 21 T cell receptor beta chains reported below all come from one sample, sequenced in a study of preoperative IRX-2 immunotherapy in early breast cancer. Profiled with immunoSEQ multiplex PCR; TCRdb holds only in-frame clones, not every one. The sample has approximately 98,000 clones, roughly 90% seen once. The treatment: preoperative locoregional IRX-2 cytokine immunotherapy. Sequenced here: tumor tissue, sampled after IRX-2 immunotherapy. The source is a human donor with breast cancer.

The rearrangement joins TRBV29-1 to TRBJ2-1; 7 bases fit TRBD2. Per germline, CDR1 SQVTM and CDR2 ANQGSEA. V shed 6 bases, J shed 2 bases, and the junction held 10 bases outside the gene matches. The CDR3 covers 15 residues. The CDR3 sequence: CSVGGASGPYNEQFF. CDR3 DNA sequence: TGCAGCGTGGGTGGGGCTAGCGGCCCCTACAATGAGCAGTTCTTC.

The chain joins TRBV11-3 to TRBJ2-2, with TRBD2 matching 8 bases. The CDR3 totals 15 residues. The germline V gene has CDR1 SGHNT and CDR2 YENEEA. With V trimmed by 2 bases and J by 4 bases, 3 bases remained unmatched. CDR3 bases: TGTGCCAGCAGCTTAAGCGGGAGTAGCACCGGGGAGCTGTTTTTT. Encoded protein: CASSLSGSSTGELFF. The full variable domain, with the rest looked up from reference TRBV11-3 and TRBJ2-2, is EAGVVQSPRYKIIEKKQPVAFWCNPISGHNTLYWYLQNLGQGPELLIRYENEEAVDDSQLPKDRFSAERLKGVDSTLKIQPAELGDSAVYLCASSLSGSSTGELFFGEGSRLTVL.

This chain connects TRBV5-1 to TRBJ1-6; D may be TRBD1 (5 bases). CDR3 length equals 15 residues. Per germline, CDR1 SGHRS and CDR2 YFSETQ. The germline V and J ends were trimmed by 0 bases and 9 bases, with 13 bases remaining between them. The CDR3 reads CASSLVGQGSSPLHF. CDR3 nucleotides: TGCGCCAGCAGCTTGGTCGGGCAGGGAAGTTCACCCCTCCACTTT.

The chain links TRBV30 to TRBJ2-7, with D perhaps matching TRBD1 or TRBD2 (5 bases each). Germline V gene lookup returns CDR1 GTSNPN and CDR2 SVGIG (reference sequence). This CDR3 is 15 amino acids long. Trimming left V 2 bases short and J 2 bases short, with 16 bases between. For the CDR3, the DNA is TGTGCCTGGAGTAAAACCACCCGAGGGGCCTACGAGCAGTACTTC. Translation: CAWSKTTRGAYEQYF.

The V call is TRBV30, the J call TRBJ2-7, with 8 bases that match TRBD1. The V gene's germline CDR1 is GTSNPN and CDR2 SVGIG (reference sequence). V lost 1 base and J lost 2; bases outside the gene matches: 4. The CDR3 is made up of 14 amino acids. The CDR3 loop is CAWSAPGGPYEQYF. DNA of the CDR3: TGTGCCTGGAGTGCACCAGGGGGCCCCTACGAGCAGTACTTC.

The CDR3 bases are TGTGCCAGCAGCTTAACCCAGAGTAGCTCTGGAAACACCATATATTTT. Translation: CASSLTQSSSGNTIYF. This chain links TRBV11-1 with TRBJ1-3; D unclear. The germline V and J ends were trimmed by 2 bases and 0 bases, with 11 bases remaining between them. Germline CDR1 SGHAT, CDR2 FQDESV (reference sequence). The CDR3 has 16 residues. The whole variable domain, filled in from reference TRBV11-1 and TRBJ1-3, reads EAEVAQSPRYKITEKSQAVAFWCDPISGHATLYWYRQILGQGPELLVQFQDESVVDDSQLPKDRFSAERLKGVDSTLKIQPAELGDSAMYLCASSLTQSSSGNTIYFGEGSWLTVV.

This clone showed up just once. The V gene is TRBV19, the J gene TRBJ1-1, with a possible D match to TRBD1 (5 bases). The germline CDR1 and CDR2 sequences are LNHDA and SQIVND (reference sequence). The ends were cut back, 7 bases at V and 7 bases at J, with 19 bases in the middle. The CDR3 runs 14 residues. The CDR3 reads CASTFVGGGGEAFF. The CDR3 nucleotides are TGTGCCAGTACGTTCGTGGGGGGAGGCGGTGAAGCTTTCTTT.

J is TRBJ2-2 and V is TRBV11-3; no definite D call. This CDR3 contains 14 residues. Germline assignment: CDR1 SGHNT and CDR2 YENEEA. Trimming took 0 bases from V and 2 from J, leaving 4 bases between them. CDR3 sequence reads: CASSLDLNTGELFF. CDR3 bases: TGTGCCAGCAGCTTAGACTTAAACACCGGGGAGCTGTTTTTT.

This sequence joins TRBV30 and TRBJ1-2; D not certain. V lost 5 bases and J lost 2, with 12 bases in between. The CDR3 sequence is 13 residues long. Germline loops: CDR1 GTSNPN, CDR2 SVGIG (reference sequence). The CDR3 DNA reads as TGTGCCTGGGACCGGAGTGCGAACTATGGCTACACCTTC. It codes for CAWDRSANYGYTF.

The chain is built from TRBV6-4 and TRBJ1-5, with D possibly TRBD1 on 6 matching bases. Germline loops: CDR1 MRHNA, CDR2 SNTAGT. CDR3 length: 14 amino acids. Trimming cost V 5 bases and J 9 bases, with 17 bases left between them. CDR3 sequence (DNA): TGTGCCAGCAGTTACGCAGGGGCGTCCCGGCCCCAGCATTTT. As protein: CASSYAGASRPQHF.

The CDR3 bases are TGTGCCAGCAGTTTTACTTTCACTGAAGCTTTCTTT. Protein product: CASSFTFTEAFF. This chain uses TRBV28 with TRBJ1-1; D not certain. Germline loops: CDR1 MDHEN, CDR2 SYDVKM. The CDR3 is 12 residues long. V was clipped by 3 bases and J by 4 bases, with 6 bases between them.

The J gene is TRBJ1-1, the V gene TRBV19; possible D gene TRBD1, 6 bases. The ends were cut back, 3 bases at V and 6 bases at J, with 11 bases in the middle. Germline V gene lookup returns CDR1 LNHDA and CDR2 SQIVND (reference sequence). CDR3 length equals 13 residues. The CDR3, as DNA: TGTGCCAGTAGTATTCGGGGGGCCCCTGAAGCTTTCTTT. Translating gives CASSIRGAPEAFF.

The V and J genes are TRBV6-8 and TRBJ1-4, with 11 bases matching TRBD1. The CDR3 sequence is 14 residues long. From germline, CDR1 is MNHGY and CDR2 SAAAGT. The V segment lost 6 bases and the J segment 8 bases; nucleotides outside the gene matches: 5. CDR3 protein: CASRDRGPVEKLFF. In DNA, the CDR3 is TGTGCCAGCAGGGACAGGGGGCCGGTCGAAAAACTGTTTTTT.

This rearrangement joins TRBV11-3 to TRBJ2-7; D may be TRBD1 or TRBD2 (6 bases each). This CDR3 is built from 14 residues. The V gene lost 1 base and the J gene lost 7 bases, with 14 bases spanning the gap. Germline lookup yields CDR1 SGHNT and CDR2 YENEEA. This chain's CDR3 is CASSLGGAVDEQYF. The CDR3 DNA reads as TGTGCCAGCAGCTTAGGGGGGGCCGTAGATGAGCAGTACTTC.

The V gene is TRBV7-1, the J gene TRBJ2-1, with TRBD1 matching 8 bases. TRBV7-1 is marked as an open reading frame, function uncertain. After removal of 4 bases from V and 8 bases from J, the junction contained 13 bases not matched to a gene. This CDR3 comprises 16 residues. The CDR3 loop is CASSLGPGGKNYEQFF. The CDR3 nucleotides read TGTGCCAGCAGCTTAGGGCCAGGGGGCAAAAACTATGAGCAGTTCTTC.

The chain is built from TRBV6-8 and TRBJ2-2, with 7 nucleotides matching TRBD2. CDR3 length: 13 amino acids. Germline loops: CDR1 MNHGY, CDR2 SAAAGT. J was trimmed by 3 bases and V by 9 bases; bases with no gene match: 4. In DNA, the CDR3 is TGTGCCAGTTTTGCGGGGGACACCGGGGAGCTGTTTTTT. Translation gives CASFAGDTGELFF.

The CDR3 protein is CASSPRQGMNTEAFF. The CDR3 nucleotides read TGTGCCAGCAGCCCCCGACAGGGTATGAACACTGAAGCTTTCTTT. The genes are TRBV11-3 and TRBJ1-1, with 7 bases lining up with TRBD1. The V segment lost 5 bases and the J segment 0 bases; nucleotides outside the gene matches: 6. The CDR3 covers 15 residues. Germline loops: CDR1 SGHNT, CDR2 YENEEA.

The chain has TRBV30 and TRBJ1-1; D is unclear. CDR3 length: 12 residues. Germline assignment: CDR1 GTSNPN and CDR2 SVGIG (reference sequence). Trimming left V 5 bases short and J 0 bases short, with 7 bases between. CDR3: CAWGQMNTEAFF. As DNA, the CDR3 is TGTGCCTGGGGGCAGATGAACACTGAAGCTTTCTTT.

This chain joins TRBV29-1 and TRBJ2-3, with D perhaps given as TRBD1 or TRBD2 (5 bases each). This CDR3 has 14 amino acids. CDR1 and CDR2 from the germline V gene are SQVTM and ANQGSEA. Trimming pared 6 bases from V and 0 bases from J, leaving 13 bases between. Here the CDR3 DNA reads TGCAGCGTGGGACCGTCAGGGAGCACAGATACGCAGTATTTT. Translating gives CSVGPSGSTDTQYF.

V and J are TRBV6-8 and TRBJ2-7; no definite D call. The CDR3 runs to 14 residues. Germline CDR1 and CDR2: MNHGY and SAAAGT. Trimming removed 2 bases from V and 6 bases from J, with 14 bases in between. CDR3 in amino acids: CASSYPGSWGEQYF. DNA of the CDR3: TGTGCCAGCAGTTACCCAGGAAGCTGGGGCGAGCAGTACTTC.

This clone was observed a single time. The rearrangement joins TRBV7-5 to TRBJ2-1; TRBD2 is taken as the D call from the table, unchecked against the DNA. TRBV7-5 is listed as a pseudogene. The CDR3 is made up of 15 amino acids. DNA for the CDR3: TGTGCCAGCAGCTTAGCTAGCGGGGGGTTAAATGAGCAGTTCTTC. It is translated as CASSLASGGLNEQFF.